This T cell receptor (beta chain) was sequenced during a study of shared clonotypes between healthy human individuals. The CDR3 covers 11 residues. V shed 10 bases and J shed 9 bases, with 14 bases lying between them. CDR1 is SGHRS and CDR2 is YFSETQ in the germline V gene. On this clone: Its antigen is as yet unknown. It differs at one base from a far larger clone, so likely a read error.

Study-wide points: Donors were few, which limited the genetic and exposure-history diversity represented.

It was across several immunoSEQ plates that each subset's genomic DNA was evenly split. Method: immunoSEQ multiplex PCR; TCRdb's copy keeps in-frame clones and lacks some. In the table there are approximately 460,000 clones, 70% to 80% of which are singletons. All participating donors were Caucasian adults from Nashville, Tennessee. The sample consisted of PBMCs. This sequence joins TRBV5-1 and TRBJ2-1, with no clear D. The source of this sequence is a woman aged 40 to 50 in good health. Some clones in this sample may be carry-over from other donors' samples. CDR3 loop: CAGTPGGEQFF. The CDR3 DNA reads TGCGCCGGCACCCCGGGCGGTGAGCAGTTCTTC.